The T cell receptor beta chain under discussion was sequenced for a study of blood T cell repertoires in COVID-19. Study context: The study drew acute and convalescent COVID-19 samples from the United States, Italy and Spain. T cells, B-cell-depleted T cells, or PBMCs provided the cDNA or gDNA that served as material.

As handled by the study authors: Reference gene primer amplification in the assay estimated nucleated cell counts. Measured with immunoSEQ multiplex PCR; TCRdb has only the in-frame clones, and not every one. The V and J calls and the clone size are those of that table, but D and trimming were determined from the DNA. Of some 80,000 clones listed, 85% are singletons. Seattle participants joined during active infection and were tracked over time. This TCR derives from a man aged 55 to 70 with COVID-19, enrolled during active disease. Sequenced material: peripheral blood.

This CDR3 reads CASSIVGGPGELFF. In DNA form, the CDR3 reads TGTGCCAGTAGTATAGTAGGGGGCCCCGGGGAGCTGTTTTTT. The chain is built from TRBV19 and TRBJ2-2; TRBD1 agrees at 7 bases. The CDR3 extends over 14 amino acids. Trimming at V came to 1 base and at J to 6 bases, leaving 2 bases not matched to a gene. CDR1 LNHDA and CDR2 SQIVND come from the germline V gene (reference sequence).